This T cell receptor (beta chain) originates from a study of CD8 T cells in Susac syndrome. Study-wide background: Patients with Susac syndrome, at blood draw, were therapy-naive, on corticosteroids, or on intravenous immunoglobulin alone.

Reverse transcription used about 0.45 to 1 ug RNA and random hexamers. With immunoSEQ multiplex PCR, TCR beta CDR3 was amplified across 54 Vbeta and 13 Jbeta. A single record per CDR3 protein comes from TCRdb applying MiXCR to the immunoSEQ multiplex PCR reads. Counted here are 74,000 or so distinct CDR3 sequences, 93% occurring once; the ten biggest clones make up around 0.57%. In Susac syndrome patients, recently defined diagnostic criteria for definite or probable disease were met. Purification of the CD8+ and CD4+ T cells relied on negative isolation, and TEMRA cells underwent FACS enrichment. From germline, CDR1 is SGHRS and CDR2 YFSETQ. V lost 2 bases to trimming and J lost 0 bases, with 8 bases between them. This CDR3 contains 15 residues.

Material: CD4+ T cells from PBMCs. The sequence was collected from a human donor with Susac syndrome. This chain connects TRBV5-1 to TRBJ2-2; D is possibly TRBD1 (5 bases). The CDR3 DNA is TGCGCCAGCAGCTTCGGACACGCGAACACCGGGGAGCTGTTTTTT. Amino acid sequence: CASSFGHANTGELFF.